This passage covers 13 T cell receptor beta chains from one sample sequenced in a study of Graves' ophthalmopathy and Graves' hyperthyroidism. The authors amplified TCR beta CDR3 regions from RNA transcripts. First-round RT-PCR relied on HTBI primers, and a second-round multiplex PCR came next. TCRdb redid the calling of the multiplex PCR reads with MiXCR, one entry per CDR3 protein. In the table there are about 380,000 distinct CDR3 sequences, 15% of which are singletons. Sequenced input: peripheral blood. The receptor source for this set is a woman between 18 and 29 years old with stable Graves' hyperthyroidism.

Only one count was recorded for this clonotype. The chain uses TRBV3-1 and TRBJ2-2; D possibly corresponds to TRBD2 (5 bases). V lost 0 bases to trimming and J lost 3 bases, with 14 bases between them. CDR1 and CDR2 (germline): LGHDT, YNNKEL (reference sequence). CDR3 length: 17 residues. CDR3 protein: CASSQDTPSGDTGELFF. The CDR3 DNA sequence: TGTGCCAGCAGCCAAGATACCCCTTCCGGGGACACCGGGGAGCTGTTTTTT.

The chain combines TRBV6-5 with TRBJ1-2, with D hard to call. The CDR3 has 13 residues. The germline CDR1 and CDR2 sequences are MNHEY and SVGAGI. The V end was cut by 0 bases, the J end by 7 bases, with 9 bases between. The CDR3 is CASSYSMEGGYTF. The DNA for the CDR3 is TGTGCCAGCAGTTACTCTATGGAAGGTGGCTACACCTTC.

This chain uses TRBV2 with TRBJ2-3; D assignment may be TRBD1 or TRBD2 (6 bases each). Germline V gene data show CDR1 as SNHLY and CDR2 as FYNNEI. Trimming cost V 7 bases and J 1 base, with 18 bases left between them. The CDR3 runs 16 residues. CDR3 protein: CASNGRWGAGTDTQYF. The DNA for the CDR3 is TGTGCCAGCAATGGTAGGTGGGGGGCTGGCACAGATACGCAGTATTTT. Supplemented by reference TRBV2 and TRBJ2-3, the full variable domain reads EPEVTQTPSHQVTQMGQEVILRCVPISNHLYFYWYRQILGQKVEFLVSFYNNEISEKSEIFDDQFSVERPDGSNFTLKIRSTKLEDSAMYFCASNGRWGAGTDTQYFGPGTRLTVL.

Of note for this clonotype: With a much larger clone just one base away, this may be a read error. The chain carries TRBV5-1 and TRBJ2-7; possibly TRBD1 for D (6 bases). This CDR3 is 13 amino acids long. The V end was cut by 7 bases, the J end by 7 bases, with 18 bases between. From germline, CDR1 is SGHRS and CDR2 YFSETQ. The CDR3: CASGPGEPGEQYF. For the CDR3, the DNA is TGCGCCAGCGGCCCAGGGGAACCGGGGGAGCAGTACTTC.

The chain carries TRBV9 and TRBJ2-7, with 11 positions matching TRBD1. The trim removed 4 bases at V and 2 bases at J, leaving 8 bases unmatched. Germline assignment: CDR1 SGDLS and CDR2 YYNGEE. The CDR3 runs 16 residues. CDR3 in amino acids: CASSQMPGQGAYEQYF. The DNA of the CDR3 is TGTGCCAGCAGCCAAATGCCGGGACAGGGGGCCTACGAGCAGTACTTC.

This clonotype was recorded at least ten times. This chain connects TRBV19 to TRBJ1-1, with 7 bases fitting TRBD1. The CDR3 spans 16 residues. The ends lost 0 bases at V and 3 bases at J; junction bases unmatched: 7. CDR1 and CDR2 (germline): LNHDA, SQIVND (reference sequence). CDR3 loop: CASSIEGDRVHTEAFF. Here the CDR3 DNA reads TGTGCCAGTAGTATAGAAGGTGACAGGGTCCACACTGAAGCTTTCTTT.

A remark on this clonotype: A much larger clone lies one base from this, so it may be a read error. The gene calls are TRBV11-1 and TRBJ2-7; 9 bases align to TRBD1. V was clipped by 3 bases and J by 2 bases; unmatched bases: 5. Germline V lookup: CDR1 SGHAT, CDR2 FQDESV (reference sequence). This CDR3 has 15 amino acids. For the CDR3, the DNA is TGTGCCAGCAGCTTCTCCGGGGACAGGGCCTACGAGCAGTACTTC. Translated: CASSFSGDRAYEQYF.

This clonotype was detected ten times or more. The chain links TRBV7-2 to TRBJ2-4; no firm D call. The CDR3 is made up of 16 amino acids. The V gene's germline CDR1 is SGHTA and CDR2 FQGNSA. V shed 0 bases and J shed 3 bases, with 12 bases lying between them. The CDR3 protein is CASSLAPGFGKNIQYF. Written as DNA, the CDR3 is TGTGCCAGCAGCTTAGCGCCCGGGTTTGGCAAAAACATTCAGTACTTC. Full variable domain (rest looked up from reference TRBV7-2 and TRBJ2-4): GAGVSQSPSNKVTEKGKDVELRCDPISGHTALYWYRQSLGQGLEFLIYFQGNSAPDKSGLPSDRFSAERTGGSVSTLTIQRTQQEDSAVYLCASSLAPGFGKNIQYFGAGTRLSVL.

V is TRBV6-1 and J is TRBJ1-6, with 7 bases matching TRBD1. The J segment lost 10 bases and the V segment lost 8 bases, leaving 11 bases of the junction unmatched. CDR3 length: 14 residues. Germline CDR1 is MNHNS and CDR2 is SASEGT. CDR3 coding DNA: TGTGCCAGCCTAACGAGGGGGCTCGGGTCACCCCTCCACTTT. Translation gives CASLTRGLGSPLHF.

The chain combines TRBV29-1 with TRBJ2-5; D might be TRBD2 (5 bases). The germline V gene encodes CDR1 SQVTM and CDR2 ANQGSEA. The V gene lost 3 bases and the J gene lost 1 base, with 12 bases spanning the gap. The CDR3 sequence is 14 residues long. This CDR3 is CSVETKRSQETQYF. CDR3 bases: TGCAGCGTTGAGACTAAGAGGTCCCAAGAGACCCAGTACTTC.

There are a few counts of this clonotype. The J gene is TRBJ1-2, the V gene TRBV2; 11 bases fit TRBD1. Germline V gives CDR1 SNHLY, CDR2 FYNNEI. CDR3 length equals 15 residues. Trimming cost V 6 bases and J 4 bases; bases outside gene matches: 7. CDR3 protein: CASRGTGGVLYGYTF. For the CDR3, the DNA is TGTGCCAGCAGAGGGACAGGGGGGGTTCTCTATGGCTACACCTTC.

This clonotype has ten or more counts. The rearrangement uses TRBV2 and TRBJ2-7; 7 nucleotides match TRBD1. V shed 4 bases, J shed 3 bases, and the junction held 3 bases outside the gene matches. Germline assignment: CDR1 SNHLY and CDR2 FYNNEI. The CDR3 is 13 amino acids. In DNA form, the CDR3 reads TGTGCCAGCAGTGTCGGGACAGACTACGAGCAGTACTTC. As protein: CASSVGTDYEQYF.

This clonotype showed up many times. The J gene is TRBJ1-6, the V gene TRBV11-2; D is ambiguous. Per the germline V gene, CDR1 is SGHAT and CDR2 is FQNNGV. The CDR3 runs 16 residues. The V and J ends lost 3 bases and 7 bases respectively, with 16 bases between them. Here the CDR3 reads CASSLGIPALNSPLHF. CDR3 coding DNA: TGTGCCAGCAGCTTGGGGATCCCAGCCCTCAATTCACCCCTCCACTTT.